This T cell receptor (beta chain) was retrieved from a study of T cells of healthy individuals. TCRdb re-called the 5' RACE reads with MiXCR, one entry per CDR3 protein. The sample has fewer than 75,000 distinct CDR3 sequences; roughly 17% are singletons. This clonotype was detected only a few times. The CDR3 totals 15 residues. V lost 1 base and J lost 5, with 15 bases in between. The germline V gene encodes CDR1 LGHNA and CDR2 YNFKEQ. The genes are TRBV4-2 and TRBJ2-7, with D possibly TRBD2 on 5 matching bases. The receptor was isolated from a human donor in good health. The CDR3 bases are TGTGCCAGCAGCCAAGCGCTAGCATCGGTCGACGAGCAGTACTTC. Translation: CASSQALASVDEQYF.